Here is one T cell receptor (beta chain) with its context. Based on its abundance in the sample, this clonotype is medium-sized (0.01 to 0.1%). It has no known antigen specificity. No base quality information exists; no much larger clone differs at one position. From a lookup of the germline V gene, CDR1 and CDR2 are MGHRA and YSYEKL. The junction shows trimming of 0 bases on V and 4 bases on J, plus 13 bases between the germline ends. The cysteine opens and the phenylalanine closes a CDR3 of 15 amino acids. This entry keeps only the CDR3 DNA: 45 bases, framed from base 1. These data belong to a study of glioma-infiltrating T cells (dated by TCRdb to about 2016). About the study as a whole: The study sequenced TCR alpha- and beta-chain repertoires from glioma tissue, from non-neoplastic brain tissue and from matched peripheral blood mononuclear cells. Three low-grade glioma patients, several primary glioblastoma patients, and three non-glioma patients who contributed non-neoplastic brain tissue made up the paired cohort. Each tissue-infiltrating repertoire was compared with the same patient's peripheral blood repertoire to measure divergence between tissue and blood T-cell populations.

The iRepertoire nested amplicon-rescue multiplex PCR (arm-PCR) platform was used to amplify TCR alpha and beta CDR3 regions from RNA. For one-step reverse transcription and amplification, roughly 100-450 ng of tissue mRNA or PBMC total RNA was used as input. Following bead purification, Illumina adapters were added by a secondary multiplex PCR, and the libraries were gel-purified between 200 and 400 bp. Libraries carried internal 6-nucleotide barcodes used for demultiplexing. The libraries were sequenced on an Illumina MiSeq using 2x220 or 2x250 nucleotide paired-end reads. On the study's bioinformatics: Paired reads were merged with FLASH 1.2.11 and aligned to the GRCh37 human genome with BWA-MEM before extracting TRA and TRB reads. For V and J assignment, an IMGT-derived reference of cassette sequences and CDR3 motifs that included pseudogenes was used. Reads were translated in three frames, and productive CDR3s were defined by a C…FGXG motif without stop codons. Clonotypes were defined as unique combinations of V-J cassette pair and CDR3 amino acid sequence. Hamming distance filtering was applied to reads, with thresholds set by the sequence error rate of each sample in mapped regions. The public reads were run again by TCRdb, first through fastp at Q25 and then through MiXCR, and only productive beta chains were kept. When rows share a CDR3 protein, they turn into one entry using the most common DNA and genes. TCRdb, rather than the study authors, made the V and J calls. This sample has about 4,900 distinct CDR3 sequences in its table, and more than 25% of those were observed once. The top ten clonotypes cover 6.5% to 8% of the sample.

Points the paper makes about the study in general: Very few CDR3 sequences were found to be shared between tissue and blood, and this scarcity was attributed to high CDR3 diversity and limited sampling. VJ-independent divergence between tissue and blood was found to be below expectation in non-neoplastic patients but above expectation in all gliomas, particularly low-grade gliomas. Small numbers underpinned the group comparisons: eight or nine glioblastoma patients, three low-grade glioma patients and three non-neoplastic patients.

The chain uses TRBV4-1 and TRBJ2-7; TRBD2 is a weak D gene call, 5 bases matching. This clonotype originated in a human donor with low-grade glioma or glioblastoma, undergoing nonglioma brain surgery, or in good health (not recorded which). Sequencing used glioma tissue, nonneoplastic brain tissue, or PBMCs (not recorded which). The DNA is TGCGCCAGCAGCCAAGAAAGAGGGCCTACATACGAGCAGTACTTC. This gives the protein CASSQERGPTYEQYF.